This T cell receptor (beta chain) came from a study of regulatory T cells in long-lasting Graves disease. Study findings and constraints: Thyroid tissue went unexamined; only peripheral blood was analyzed. Clonotypes that were public and shared totalled 2,500 to 3,500 in persistent patients versus around 1,000 in new patients.

The length of the CDR3 is 13 residues. Germline V lookup: CDR1 DFQATT, CDR2 SNEGSKA (reference sequence). J gave up 2 bases and V 6 bases, and 7 bases lay outside the gene matches. Researchers made TCR beta libraries by using iRepertoire HTBI primers and running Arm-PCR on CDR3 regions. In the authors' methods: Identification across samples found 62 TRBV and 12 to 15 TRBJ segments. TCRdb re-called the multiplex PCR reads through MiXCR, storing one row per CDR3 protein. What appears here as the V and J calls and clone size reflects TCRdb's work, not the paper's. The sample carries about 400,000 distinct CDR3 sequences, around 20% recorded once. Time point in this sample: persistent/refractory GD, antithyroid drugs over 5 years with positive TRAb. Construction of the TCR library relied on RNA isolated from PBMCs. This clonotype was seen ten or more times. Its target is unknown.

The receptor was derived from a female donor with Graves disease. The source material was peripheral blood mononuclear cells (PBMCs), sampled when the disease was refractory, from a patient treated with antithyroid drugs. The J gene is TRBJ2-7, the V gene TRBV20-1; TRBD2 matches 7 bases. The CDR3 reads CSAKGTTAYEQYF. The CDR3 DNA is TGCAGTGCAAAAGGGACTACTGCCTACGAGCAGTACTTC.